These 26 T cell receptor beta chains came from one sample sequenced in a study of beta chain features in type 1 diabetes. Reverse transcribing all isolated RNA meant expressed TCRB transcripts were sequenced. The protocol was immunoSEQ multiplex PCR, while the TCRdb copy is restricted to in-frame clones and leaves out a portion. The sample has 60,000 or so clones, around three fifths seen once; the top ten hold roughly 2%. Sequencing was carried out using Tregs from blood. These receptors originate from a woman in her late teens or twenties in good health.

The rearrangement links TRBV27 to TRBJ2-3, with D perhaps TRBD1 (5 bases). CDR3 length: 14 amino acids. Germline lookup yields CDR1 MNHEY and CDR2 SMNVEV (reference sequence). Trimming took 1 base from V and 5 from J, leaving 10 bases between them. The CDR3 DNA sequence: TGTGCCAGCAGTTTATGGGGCGGAGAAGATACGCAGTATTTT. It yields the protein CASSLWGGEDTQYF.

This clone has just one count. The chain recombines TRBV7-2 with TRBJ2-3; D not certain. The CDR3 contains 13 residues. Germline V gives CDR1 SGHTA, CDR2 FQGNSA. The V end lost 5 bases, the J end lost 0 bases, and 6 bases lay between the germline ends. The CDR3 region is CASSPPSTDTQYF. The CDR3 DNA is TGTGCCAGCAGCCCCCCAAGCACAGATACGCAGTATTTT.

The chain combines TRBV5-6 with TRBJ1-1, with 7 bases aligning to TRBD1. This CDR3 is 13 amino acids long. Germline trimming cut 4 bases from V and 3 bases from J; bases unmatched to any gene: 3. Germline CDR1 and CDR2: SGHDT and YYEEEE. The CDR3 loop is CASSLDRDTEAFF. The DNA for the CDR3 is TGTGCCAGCAGCCTTGACAGGGACACTGAAGCTTTCTTT.

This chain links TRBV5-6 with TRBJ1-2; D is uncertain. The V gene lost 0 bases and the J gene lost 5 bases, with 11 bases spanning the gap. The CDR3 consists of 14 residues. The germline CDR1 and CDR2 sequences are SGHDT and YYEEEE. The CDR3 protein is CASSLDRGRYGYTF. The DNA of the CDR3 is TGTGCCAGCAGCTTGGATAGAGGGAGGTATGGCTACACCTTC. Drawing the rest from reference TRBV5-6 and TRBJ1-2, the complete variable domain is DAGVTQSPTHLIKTRGQQVTLRCSPKSGHDTVSWYQQALGQGPQFIFQYYEEEERQRGNFPDRFSGHQFPNYSSELNVNALLLGDSALYLCASSLDRGRYGYTFGSGTRLTVV.

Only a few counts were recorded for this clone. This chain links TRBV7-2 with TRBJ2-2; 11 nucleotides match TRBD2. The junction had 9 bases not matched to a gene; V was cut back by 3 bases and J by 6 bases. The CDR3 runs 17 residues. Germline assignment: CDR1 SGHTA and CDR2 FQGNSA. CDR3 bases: TGTGCCAGCAGCTTTAACCCGACTAGCGGGGCCGCCGGGGAGCTGTTTTTT. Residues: CASSFNPTSGAAGELFF.

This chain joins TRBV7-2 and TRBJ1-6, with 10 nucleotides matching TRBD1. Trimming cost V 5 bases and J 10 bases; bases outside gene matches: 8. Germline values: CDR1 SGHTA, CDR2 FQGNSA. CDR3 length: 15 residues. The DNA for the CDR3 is TGTGCCAGCAGCGCAGTAGGGACAGGGGACTCACCCCTCCACTTT. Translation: CASSAVGTGDSPLHF.

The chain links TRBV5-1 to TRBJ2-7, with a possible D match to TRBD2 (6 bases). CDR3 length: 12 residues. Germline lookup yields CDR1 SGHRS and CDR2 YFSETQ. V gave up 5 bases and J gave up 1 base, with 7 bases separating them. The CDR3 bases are TGCGCCAGCAGGGGACTGTCCTACGAGCAGTACTTC. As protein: CASRGLSYEQYF.

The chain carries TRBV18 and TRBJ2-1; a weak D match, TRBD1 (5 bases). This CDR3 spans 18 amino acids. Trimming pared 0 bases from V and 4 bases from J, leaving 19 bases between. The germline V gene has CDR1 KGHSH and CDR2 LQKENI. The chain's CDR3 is CASSPPVFQGHPYNEQFF. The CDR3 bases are TGTGCCAGCTCACCACCGGTTTTCCAGGGCCATCCTTACAATGAGCAGTTCTTC.

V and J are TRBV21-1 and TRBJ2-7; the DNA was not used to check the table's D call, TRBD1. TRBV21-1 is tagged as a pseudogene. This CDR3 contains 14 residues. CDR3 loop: CASSPRDSERVQYF. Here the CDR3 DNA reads TGTGCCAGCAGCCCCCGGGACAGTGAAAGGGTGCAGTACTTC.

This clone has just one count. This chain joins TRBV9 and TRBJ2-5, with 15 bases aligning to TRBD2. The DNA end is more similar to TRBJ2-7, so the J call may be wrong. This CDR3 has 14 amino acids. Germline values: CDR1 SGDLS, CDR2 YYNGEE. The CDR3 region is CASSSGLAGGEQYF. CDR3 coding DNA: TGTGCCAGCAGCTCGGGACTAGCGGGAGGCGAGCAGTACTTC.

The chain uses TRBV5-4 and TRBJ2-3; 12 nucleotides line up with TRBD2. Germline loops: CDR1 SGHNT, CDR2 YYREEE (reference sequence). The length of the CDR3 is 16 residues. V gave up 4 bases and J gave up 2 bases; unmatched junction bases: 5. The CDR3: CASSQRTSGNTDTQYF. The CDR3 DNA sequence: TGTGCCAGCAGCCAACGGACTAGCGGGAACACAGATACGCAGTATTTT. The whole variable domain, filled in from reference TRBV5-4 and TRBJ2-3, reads ETGVTQSPTHLIKTRGQQVTLRCSSQSGHNTVSWYQQALGQGPQFIFQYYREEENGRGNFPPRFSGLQFPNYSSELNVNALELDDSALYLCASSQRTSGNTDTQYFGPGTRLTVL.

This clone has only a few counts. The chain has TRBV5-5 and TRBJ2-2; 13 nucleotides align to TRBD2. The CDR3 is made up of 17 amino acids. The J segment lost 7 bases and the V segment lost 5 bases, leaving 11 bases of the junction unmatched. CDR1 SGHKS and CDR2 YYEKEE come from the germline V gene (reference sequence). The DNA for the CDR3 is TGTGCCAGCAGGCAAGACGTCTGGACTAGCGGGGGCGGGGAGCTGTTTTTT. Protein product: CASRQDVWTSGGGELFF.

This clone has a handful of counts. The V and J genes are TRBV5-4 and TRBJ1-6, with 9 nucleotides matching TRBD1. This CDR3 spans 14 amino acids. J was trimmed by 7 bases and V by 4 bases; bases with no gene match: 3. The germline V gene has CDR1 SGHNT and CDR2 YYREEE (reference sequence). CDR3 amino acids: CASSPGTGNSPLHF. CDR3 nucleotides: TGTGCCAGCAGCCCCGGGACAGGGAATTCACCCCTCCACTTT.

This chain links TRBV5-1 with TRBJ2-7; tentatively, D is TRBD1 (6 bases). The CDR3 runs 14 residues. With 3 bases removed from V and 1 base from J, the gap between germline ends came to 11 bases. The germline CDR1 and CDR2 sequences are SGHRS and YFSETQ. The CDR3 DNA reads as TGCGCCAGCAGCTATGACAGGCGGTCCTACGAGCAGTACTTC. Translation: CASSYDRRSYEQYF.

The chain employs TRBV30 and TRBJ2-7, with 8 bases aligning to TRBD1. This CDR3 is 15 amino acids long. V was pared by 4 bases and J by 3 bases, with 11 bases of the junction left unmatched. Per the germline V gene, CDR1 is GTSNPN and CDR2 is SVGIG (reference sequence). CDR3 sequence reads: CAWKSPGQAYYEQYF. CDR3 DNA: TGTGCCTGGAAATCACCGGGACAGGCATACTACGAGCAGTACTTC.

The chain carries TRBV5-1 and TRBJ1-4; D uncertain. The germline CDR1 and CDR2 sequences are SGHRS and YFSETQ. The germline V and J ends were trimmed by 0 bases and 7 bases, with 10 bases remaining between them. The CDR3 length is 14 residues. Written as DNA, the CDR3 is TGCGCCAGCAGCTTGGCCCACCCCGGTGAAAAACTGTTTTTT. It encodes CASSLAHPGEKLFF.

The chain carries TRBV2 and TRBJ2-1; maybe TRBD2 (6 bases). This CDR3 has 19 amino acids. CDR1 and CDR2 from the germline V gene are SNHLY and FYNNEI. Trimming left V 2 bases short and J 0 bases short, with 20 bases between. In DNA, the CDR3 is TGTGCCAGCAGTGAATCTATCCTCCGGGACTCCAGCTCCTACAATGAGCAGTTCTTC. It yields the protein CASSESILRDSSSYNEQFF.

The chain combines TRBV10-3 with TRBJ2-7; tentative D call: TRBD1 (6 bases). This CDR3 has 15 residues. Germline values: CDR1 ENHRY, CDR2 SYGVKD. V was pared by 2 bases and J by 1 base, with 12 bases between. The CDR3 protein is CAISEGQLPSYEQYF. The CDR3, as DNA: TGTGCCATCAGTGAGGGACAGCTGCCTTCCTACGAGCAGTACTTC.

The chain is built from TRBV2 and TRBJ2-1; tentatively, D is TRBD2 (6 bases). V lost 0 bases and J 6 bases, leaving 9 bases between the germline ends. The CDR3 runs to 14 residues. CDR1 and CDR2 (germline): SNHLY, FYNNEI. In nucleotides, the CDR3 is TGTGCCAGCAGTGAAGCGTCGGGGGTCAATGAGCAGTTCTTC. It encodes CASSEASGVNEQFF. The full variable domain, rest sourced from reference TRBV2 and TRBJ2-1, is EPEVTQTPSHQVTQMGQEVILRCVPISNHLYFYWYRQILGQKVEFLVSFYNNEISEKSEIFDDQFSVERPDGSNFTLKIRSTKLEDSAMYFCASSEASGVNEQFFGPGTRLTVL.

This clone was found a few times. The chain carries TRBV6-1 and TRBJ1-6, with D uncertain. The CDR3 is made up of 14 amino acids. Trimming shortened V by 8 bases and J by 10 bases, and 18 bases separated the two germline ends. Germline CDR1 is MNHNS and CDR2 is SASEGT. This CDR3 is CASGVLESRSPLHF. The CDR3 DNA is TGTGCCAGCGGAGTCCTTGAGTCGCGGTCACCCCTCCACTTT.

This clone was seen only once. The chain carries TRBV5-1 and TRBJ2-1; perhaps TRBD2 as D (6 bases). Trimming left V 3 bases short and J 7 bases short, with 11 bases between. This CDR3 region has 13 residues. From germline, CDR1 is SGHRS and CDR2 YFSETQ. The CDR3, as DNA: TGCGCCAGCAGCTCCCAGGAGGGGAATGAGCAGTTCTTC. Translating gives CASSSQEGNEQFF.

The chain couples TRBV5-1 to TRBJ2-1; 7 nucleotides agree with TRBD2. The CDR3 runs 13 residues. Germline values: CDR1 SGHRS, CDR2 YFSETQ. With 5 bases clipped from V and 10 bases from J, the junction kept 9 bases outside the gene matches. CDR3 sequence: CASSGGGPWEQFF. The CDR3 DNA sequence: TGCGCCAGCAGTGGGGGAGGGCCTTGGGAGCAGTTCTTC.

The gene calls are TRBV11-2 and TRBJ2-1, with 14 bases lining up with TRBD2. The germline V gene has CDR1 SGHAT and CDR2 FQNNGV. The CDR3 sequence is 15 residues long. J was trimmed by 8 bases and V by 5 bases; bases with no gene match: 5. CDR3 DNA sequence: TGTGCCAGCAGCCGAGGGACTAGCGGGAGCTATGAGCAGTTCTTC. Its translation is CASSRGTSGSYEQFF.

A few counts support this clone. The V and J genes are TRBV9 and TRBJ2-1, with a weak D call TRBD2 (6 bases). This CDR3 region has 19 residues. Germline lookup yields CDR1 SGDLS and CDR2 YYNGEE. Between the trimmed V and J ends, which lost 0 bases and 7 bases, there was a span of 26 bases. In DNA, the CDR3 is TGTGCCAGCAGCGTAGTCGGTAGCGCGGGACCTTCTAGCAGGAATGAGCAGTTCTTC. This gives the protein CASSVVGSAGPSSRNEQFF.

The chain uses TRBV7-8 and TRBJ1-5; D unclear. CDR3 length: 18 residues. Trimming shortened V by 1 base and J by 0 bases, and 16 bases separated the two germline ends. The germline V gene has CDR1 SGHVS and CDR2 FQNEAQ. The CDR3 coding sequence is TGTGCCAGCAGCTTAGTGGCCAGGATGGACTATAGCAATCAGCCCCAGCATTTT. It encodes CASSLVARMDYSNQPQHF. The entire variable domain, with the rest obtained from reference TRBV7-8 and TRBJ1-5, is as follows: GAGVSQSPRYKVAKRGQDVALRCDPISGHVSLFWYQQALGQGPEFLTYFQNEAQLDKSGLPSDRFFAERPEGSVSTLKIQRTQQEDSAVYLCASSLVARMDYSNQPQHFGDGTRLSIL.

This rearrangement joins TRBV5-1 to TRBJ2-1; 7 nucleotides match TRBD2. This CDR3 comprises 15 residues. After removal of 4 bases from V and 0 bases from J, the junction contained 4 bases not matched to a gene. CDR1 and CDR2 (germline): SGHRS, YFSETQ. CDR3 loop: CASSGGGSSYNEQFF. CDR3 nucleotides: TGCGCCAGCAGCGGCGGGGGAAGCTCCTACAATGAGCAGTTCTTC.